The clone carrying this TCR beta chain was seen a handful of times. The target antigen is unknown. The record originates from a study of T-cell reconstitution after alpha-beta-depleted transplantation in children. Findings and limits, study-wide: One year after transplant, T-cell counts and diversity came mostly from newly produced T cells. From surviving recipient T cells and thymic progenitors came the high day-60 TCRbeta diversity observed in some patients. Several hundred graft clones that had expanded were reportedly the source of alpha-beta T cells about two months after transplant.

Researchers prepared the TCRbeta library using unique molecular identifiers, the study reports. TCRdb independently ran MiXCR on the PCR reads; one entry per CDR3 protein. Of hundreds of thousands of distinct CDR3 sequences listed, approximately 13% are singletons. This CDR3 has 17 residues. V dropped 6 bases and J dropped 5; count of bases not matched to a gene: 10. Germline CDR1 is SQVTM and CDR2 is ANQGSEA. The chain combines TRBV29-1 with TRBJ2-1; 16 bases fit TRBD2. The material sequenced was PBMCs, mostly from graft donor cells, taken 360 days after TCRalphabeta/CD19-depleted stem cell transplant. This TCR came from a male patient between 10 and 17 years old who had a stem cell transplant for acute myeloid leukemia, so the T cells may come from the graft donor. The CDR3 bases are TGCAGCGTGGGGGGACTAGCGGGAGGGCCGCCTGACAATGAGCAGTTCTTC. The encoded protein is CSVGGLAGGPPDNEQFF.